This passage covers 16 T cell receptor beta chains from one sample sequenced in a study of shared clonotypes between healthy human individuals (dated by TCRdb to 2018 to 2020). The library was built by means of the immunoSEQ multiplex PCR assay. TCRdb took over this immuneACCESS table, retaining in-frame rearrangements with V and J assigned. Such tables are incomplete; in checked studies, under half of the missing clones stem from an unresolved V gene, and the remainder is unexplained. For this sample there are about 2.3 million clones; approximately 90% appear just once. The ten top clones hold 0.3% to 0.4% of the sample. The sequenced sample consisted of naive CD4+ T cells from PBMCs. In the paper's terms, the cell subset or site label means: CD45RA+ positively selected. These receptors all come from a man aged 18-30 years in good health. Some clones in this sample may be carry-over from other donors' samples.

This rearrangement joins TRBV7-8 to TRBJ2-7, with TRBD2 as a possible D gene (5 bases). V dropped 4 bases and J dropped 7 bases, with 17 bases sitting between them. This CDR3 is built from 14 residues. Germline assignment: CDR1 SGHVS and CDR2 FQNEAQ. The CDR3 bases are TGTGCCAGCAGCTCCACCGGGCCCCCGGGGGAGCAGTACTTC. This translates into CASSSTGPPGEQYF.

The chain is built from TRBV11-2 and TRBJ2-2; possible D gene TRBD2, 6 bases. Germline loops: CDR1 SGHAT, CDR2 FQNNGV. CDR3 length: 13 residues. V was shortened by 7 bases and J by 7 bases, with 13 bases between the two germline ends. CDR3 sequence (DNA): TGTGCCAGCACTTTATTGCGGGGCGGGGAGCTGTTTTTT. Translation: CASTLLRGGELFF.

The chain links TRBV7-9 to TRBJ1-2; TRBD1 is a possible D gene (6 bases). Germline CDR1 is SEHNR and CDR2 is FQNEAQ (reference sequence). CDR3 length equals 15 residues. The V gene lost 5 bases and the J gene lost 0 bases, with 13 bases spanning the gap. The CDR3 nucleotides are TGTGCCAGCAGCAGAGACCGGGACACTAACTATGGCTACACCTTC. This encodes CASSRDRDTNYGYTF. Based on the CDR3 plus reference TRBV7-9 and TRBJ1-2, the full variable domain is DTGVSQNPRHKITKRGQNVTFRCDPISEHNRLYWYRQTLGQGPEFLTYFQNEAQLEKSRLLSDRFSAERPKGSFSTLEIQRTEQGDSAMYLCASSRDRDTNYGYTFGSGTRLTVV.

The chain carries TRBV7-9 and TRBJ2-1; no clear D gene. CDR1 and CDR2 from the germline V gene are SEHNR and FQNEAQ (reference sequence). Trimming cost V 3 bases and J 4 bases, with 13 bases left between them. The CDR3 contains 15 residues. CDR3 protein: CASSFALGPYNEQFF. CDR3 nucleotide sequence: TGTGCCAGCAGCTTTGCCTTGGGTCCTTACAATGAGCAGTTCTTC. The full variable domain, completed using reference TRBV7-9 and TRBJ2-1, is DTGVSQNPRHKITKRGQNVTFRCDPISEHNRLYWYRQTLGQGPEFLTYFQNEAQLEKSRLLSDRFSAERPKGSFSTLEIQRTEQGDSAMYLCASSFALGPYNEQFFGPGTRLTVL.

This clone was recorded once. The V gene is TRBV27, the J gene TRBJ1-1; 9 nucleotides match TRBD1. CDR1 is MNHEY, CDR2 SMNVEV, per germline (reference sequence). The CDR3 loop spans 17 amino acids. The ends lost 1 base at V and 4 bases at J; junction bases unmatched: 10. Here the CDR3 reads CASSLFHRDRVGTEAFF. CDR3 DNA sequence: TGTGCCAGCAGTTTATTTCACCGGGACAGGGTGGGCACTGAAGCTTTCTTT.

The chain has TRBV5-4 and TRBJ1-4; D not certain. The germline V gene encodes CDR1 SGHNT and CDR2 YYREEE (reference sequence). The CDR3 is made up of 15 amino acids. Trimming pared 2 bases from V and 4 bases from J, leaving 12 bases between. CDR3 region: CASSFQSNINEKLFF. In nucleotides, the CDR3 is TGTGCCAGCAGCTTCCAATCGAATATTAATGAAAAACTGTTTTTT.

V and J are TRBV18 and TRBJ2-3; no definite D call. This CDR3 is built from 14 residues. Trimming pared 3 bases from V and 2 bases from J, leaving 9 bases between. Per the germline V gene, CDR1 is KGHSH and CDR2 is LQKENI. For the CDR3, the DNA is TGTGCCAGCTCACCCCTAGATGCCACAGATACGCAGTATTTT. It specifies CASSPLDATDTQYF. The full variable domain, in which reference TRBV18 and TRBJ2-3 provide the parts outside the CDR3, is NAGVMQNPRHLVRRRGQEARLRCSPMKGHSHVYWYRQLPEEGLKFMVYLQKENIIDESGMPKERFSAEFPKEGPSILRIQQVVRGDSAAYFCASSPLDATDTQYFGPGTRLTVL.

The chain couples TRBV5-1 to TRBJ1-1; D remains unclear. The CDR3 loop spans 14 amino acids. CDR1 SGHRS and CDR2 YFSETQ come from the germline V gene. V was clipped by 2 bases and J by 4 bases, with 12 bases between them. CDR3 residues: CASSFALEATEAFF. The CDR3 bases are TGCGCCAGCAGCTTTGCACTAGAAGCCACTGAAGCTTTCTTT. Filled out from reference TRBV5-1 and TRBJ1-1, the complete variable domain reads KAGVTQTPRYLIKTRGQQVTLSCSPISGHRSVSWYQQTPGQGLQFLFEYFSETQRNKGNFPGRFSGRQFSNSRSEMNVSTLELGDSALYLCASSFALEATEAFFGQGTRLTVV.

The table lists this clone with a count of one. The chain employs TRBV15 and TRBJ2-7; 9 bases are a match to TRBD2. CDR3 size: 15 residues. CDR1 and CDR2 from the germline V gene are LNHNV and YYDKDF (reference sequence). Trimming took 1 base from V and 5 from J; bases not matched to a gene: 6. The CDR3 nucleotides read TGTGCCACCAGCAGAGCAGGTAGCGGGAGCCACGAGCAGTACTTC. Translated, it gives CATSRAGSGSHEQYF.

The V and J genes are TRBV7-9 and TRBJ1-4, with TRBD1 as a possible D gene (6 bases). There are 15 residues in the CDR3. Trimming left V 4 bases short and J 0 bases short, with 9 bases between. The germline V gene encodes CDR1 SEHNR and CDR2 FQNEAQ (reference sequence). The CDR3 loop reads CASSSRTATNEKLFF. CDR3 DNA: TGTGCCAGCAGCTCCCGGACAGCAACTAATGAAAAACTGTTTTTT.

The CDR3 region has the DNA TGTGCCAGCTCACCTACCGACAGGGCAACTAATGAAAAACTGTTTTTT. Amino acids: CASSPTDRATNEKLFF. This chain connects TRBV18 to TRBJ1-4; 7 nucleotides align to TRBD1. The CDR3 totals 16 residues. Germline-derived CDR1 and CDR2 are KGHSH and LQKENI. V was pared by 3 bases and J by 0 bases, with 4 bases of the junction left unmatched. The variable domain in full, with the rest retrieved from reference TRBV18 and TRBJ1-4, is NAGVMQNPRHLVRRRGQEARLRCSPMKGHSHVYWYRQLPEEGLKFMVYLQKENIIDESGMPKERFSAEFPKEGPSILRIQQVVRGDSAAYFCASSPTDRATNEKLFFGSGTQLSVL.

The chain carries TRBV30 and TRBJ2-5; D possibly matches TRBD1 or TRBD2 (6 bases each). The CDR3 totals 13 residues. V was trimmed by 7 bases and J by 2 bases, leaving 14 bases between them. Germline CDR1 and CDR2: GTSNPN and SVGIG (reference sequence). DNA of the CDR3: TGTGCCTTCCTGGGGGCGGGGCAAGAGACCCAGTACTTC. It codes for CAFLGAGQETQYF.

Of note for this clone: Other DNA sequences of this sample code for an identical CDR3. This chain links TRBV7-9 with TRBJ1-1; D is perhaps TRBD1 (5 bases). The V end lost 4 bases, the J end lost 0 bases, and 9 bases lay between the germline ends. Germline assignment: CDR1 SEHNR and CDR2 FQNEAQ (reference sequence). There are 14 residues in the CDR3. The CDR3 nucleotides read TGTGCCAGCAGCTCAAGGGGCATGAACACTGAAGCTTTCTTT. Protein: CASSSRGMNTEAFF.

This sequence joins TRBV6-5 and TRBJ2-3, with 8 bases lining up with TRBD2. This CDR3 has 15 residues. Germline V gene data show CDR1 as MNHEY and CDR2 as SVGAGI. J lost 4 bases, V lost 5 bases, and 8 bases had no gene match. CDR3: CASSPGGGTADTQYF. CDR3 DNA sequence: TGTGCCAGCAGTCCCGGGGGGGGAACCGCAGATACGCAGTATTTT.

The chain uses TRBV28 and TRBJ2-6, with D maybe TRBD2 (7 bases). The CDR3 is 14 residues long. Trimming took off 6 bases at V and 9 bases at J, with 15 bases between the two ends. CDR1 is MDHEN, CDR2 SYDVKM, per germline. CDR3 in amino acids: CASRGGQGVNVLTF. Written as DNA, the CDR3 is TGTGCCAGCAGGGGGGGGCAGGGAGTCAACGTCCTGACTTTC.

V and J are TRBV2 and TRBJ2-5, with 8 positions matching TRBD1. This CDR3 contains 14 residues. The ends lost 6 bases at V and 2 bases at J; junction bases unmatched: 5. The germline gives CDR1 SNHLY, CDR2 FYNNEI. CDR3 in DNA: TGTGCCAGCAGAGACAGGGGTGGGCAAGAGACCCAGTACTTC. Amino acids: CASRDRGGQETQYF.